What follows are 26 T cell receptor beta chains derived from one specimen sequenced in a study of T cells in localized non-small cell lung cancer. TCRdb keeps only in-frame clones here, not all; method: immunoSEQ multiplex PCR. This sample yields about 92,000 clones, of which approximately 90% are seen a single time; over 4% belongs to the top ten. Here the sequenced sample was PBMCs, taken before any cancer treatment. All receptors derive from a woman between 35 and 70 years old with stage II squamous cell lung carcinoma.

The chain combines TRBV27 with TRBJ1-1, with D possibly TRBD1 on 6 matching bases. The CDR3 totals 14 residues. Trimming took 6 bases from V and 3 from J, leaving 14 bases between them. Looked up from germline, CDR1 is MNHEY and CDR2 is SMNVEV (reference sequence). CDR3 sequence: CASRHRARDTEAFF. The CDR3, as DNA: TGTGCCAGCAGGCACAGGGCTAGGGACACTGAAGCTTTCTTT.

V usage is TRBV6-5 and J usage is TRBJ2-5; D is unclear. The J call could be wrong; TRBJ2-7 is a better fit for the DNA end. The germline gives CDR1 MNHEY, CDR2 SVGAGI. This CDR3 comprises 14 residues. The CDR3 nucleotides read TGTGCCAGCAGTTACTCCGGACCCTCCTACGAGCAGTACTTC. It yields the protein CASSYSGPSYEQYF.

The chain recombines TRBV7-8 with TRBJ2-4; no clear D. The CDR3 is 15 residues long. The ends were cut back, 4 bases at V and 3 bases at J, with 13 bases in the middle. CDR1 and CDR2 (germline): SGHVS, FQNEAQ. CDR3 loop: CASSSSDWNKNIQYF. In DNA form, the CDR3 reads TGTGCCAGCAGCTCATCCGACTGGAACAAAAACATTCAGTACTTC.

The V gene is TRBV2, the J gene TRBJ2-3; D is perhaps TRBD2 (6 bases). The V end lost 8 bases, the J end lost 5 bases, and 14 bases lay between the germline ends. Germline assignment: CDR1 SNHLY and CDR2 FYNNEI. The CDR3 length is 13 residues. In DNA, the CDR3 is TGTGCCAGCGTGGGACTTCTGGGAGATACGCAGTATTTT. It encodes CASVGLLGDTQYF.

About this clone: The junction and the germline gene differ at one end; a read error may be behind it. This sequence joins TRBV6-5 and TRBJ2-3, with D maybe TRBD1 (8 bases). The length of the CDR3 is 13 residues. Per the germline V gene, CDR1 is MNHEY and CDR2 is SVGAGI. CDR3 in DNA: TGTGCCAGCAGTCCCACCCCCGGACAGGGCGGGGGTTTT. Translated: CASSPTPGQGGGF.

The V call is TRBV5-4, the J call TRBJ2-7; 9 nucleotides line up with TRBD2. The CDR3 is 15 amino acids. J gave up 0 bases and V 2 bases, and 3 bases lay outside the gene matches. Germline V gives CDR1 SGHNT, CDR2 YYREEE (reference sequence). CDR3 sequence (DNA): TGTGCCAGCAGCTTTGCTAGCGGGACCTCCTACGAGCAGTACTTC. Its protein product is CASSFASGTSYEQYF. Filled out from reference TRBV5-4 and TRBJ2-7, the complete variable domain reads ETGVTQSPTHLIKTRGQQVTLRCSSQSGHNTVSWYQQALGQGPQFIFQYYREEENGRGNFPPRFSGLQFPNYSSELNVNALELDDSALYLCASSFASGTSYEQYFGPGTRLTVT.

The CDR3 sequence: CASSRGDSGNTIYF. The CDR3 nucleotides are TGTGCCAGCAGTAGGGGGGACTCTGGAAACACCATATATTTT. The genes are TRBV9 and TRBJ1-3, with D possibly TRBD1 on 6 matching bases. The CDR3 runs 14 residues. Germline CDR1 is SGDLS and CDR2 is YYNGEE. V was trimmed by 5 bases and J by 0 bases, leaving 9 bases between them.

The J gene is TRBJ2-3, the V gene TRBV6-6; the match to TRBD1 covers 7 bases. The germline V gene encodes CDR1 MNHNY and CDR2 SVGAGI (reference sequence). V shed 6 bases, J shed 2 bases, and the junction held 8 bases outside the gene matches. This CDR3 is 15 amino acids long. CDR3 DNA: TGTGCCAGCAGGACGGGACAGTGGTCCACAGATACGCAGTATTTT. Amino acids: CASRTGQWSTDTQYF.

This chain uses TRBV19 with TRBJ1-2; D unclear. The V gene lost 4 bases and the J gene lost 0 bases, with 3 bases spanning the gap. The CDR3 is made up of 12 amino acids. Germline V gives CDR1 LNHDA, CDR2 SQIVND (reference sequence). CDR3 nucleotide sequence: TGTGCCAGTAGTACCCCTAACTATGGCTACACCTTC. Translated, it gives CASSTPNYGYTF. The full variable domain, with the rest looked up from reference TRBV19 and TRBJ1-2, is DGGITQSPKYLFRKEGQNVTLSCEQNLNHDAMYWYRQDPGQGLRLIYYSQIVNDFQKGDIAEGYSVSREKKESFPLTVTSAQKNPTAFYLCASSTPNYGYTFGSGTRLTVV.

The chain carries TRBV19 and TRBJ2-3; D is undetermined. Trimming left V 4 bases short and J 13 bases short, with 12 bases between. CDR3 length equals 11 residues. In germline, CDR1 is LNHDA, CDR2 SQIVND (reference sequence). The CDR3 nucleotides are TGTGCCAGTAGTACCGCGGACCAGGAGTATTTT. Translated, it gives CASSTADQEYF. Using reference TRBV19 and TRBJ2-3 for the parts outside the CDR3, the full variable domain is DGGITQSPKYLFRKEGQNVTLSCEQNLNHDAMYWYRQDPGQGLRLIYYSQIVNDFQKGDIAEGYSVSREKKESFPLTVTSAQKNPTAFYLCASSTADQEYFGPGTRLTVL.

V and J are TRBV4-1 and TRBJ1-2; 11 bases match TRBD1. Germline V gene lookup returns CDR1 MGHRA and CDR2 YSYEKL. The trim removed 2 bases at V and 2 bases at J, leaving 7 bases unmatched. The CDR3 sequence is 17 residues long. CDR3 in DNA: TGCGCCAGCAGCCAACCGAGGACAGGGGGCGCCAACTATGGCTACACCTTC. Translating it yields CASSQPRTGGANYGYTF.

CDR3 bases: TGCGCCAGCAGTGAATGGACTAGCGCGGCGATGCATACGCAGTATTTT. Amino acids: CASSEWTSAAMHTQYF. The chain combines TRBV10-1 with TRBJ2-3; 9 bases align to TRBD2. The CDR3 is 16 residues long. Germline assignment: CDR1 WNHNN and CDR2 SYGVQD (reference sequence). The junction had 11 bases not matched to a gene; V was cut back by 3 bases and J by 7 bases.

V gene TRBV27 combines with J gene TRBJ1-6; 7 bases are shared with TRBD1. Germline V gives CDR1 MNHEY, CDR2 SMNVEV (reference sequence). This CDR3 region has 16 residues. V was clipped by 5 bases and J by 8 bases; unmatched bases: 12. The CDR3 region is CASSPFSTGNYSPLHF. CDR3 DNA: TGTGCCAGCAGTCCTTTCTCGACAGGGAATTATTCACCCCTCCACTTT.

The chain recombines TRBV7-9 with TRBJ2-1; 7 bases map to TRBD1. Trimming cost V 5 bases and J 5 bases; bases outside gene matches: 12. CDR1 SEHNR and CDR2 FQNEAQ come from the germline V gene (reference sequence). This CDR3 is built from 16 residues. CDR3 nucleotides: TGTGCCAGCAGCCCGACAGGGAGCCTCCAACACAATGAGCAGTTCTTC. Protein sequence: CASSPTGSLQHNEQFF.

The CDR3 protein is CAWSVGQGLYEQYF. The CDR3 DNA reads as TGTGCCTGGAGTGTCGGGCAGGGGCTCTACGAGCAGTACTTC. This rearrangement joins TRBV30 to TRBJ2-7, with D possibly matching TRBD1 (6 bases). V gave up 0 bases and J gave up 3 bases, with 12 bases separating them. This CDR3 contains 14 residues. Germline values: CDR1 GTSNPN, CDR2 SVGIG (reference sequence). Full variable domain (missing parts from reference TRBV30 and TRBJ2-7): SQTIHQWPATLVQPVGSPLSLECTVEGTSNPNLYWYRQAAGRGLQLLFYSVGIGQISSEVPQNLSASRPQDRQFILSSKKLLLSDSGFYLCAWSVGQGLYEQYFGPGTRLTVT.

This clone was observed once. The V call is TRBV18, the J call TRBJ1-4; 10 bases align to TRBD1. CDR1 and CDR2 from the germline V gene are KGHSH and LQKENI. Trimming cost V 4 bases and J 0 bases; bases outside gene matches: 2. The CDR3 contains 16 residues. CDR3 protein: CASSLGQGATNEKLFF. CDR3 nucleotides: TGTGCCAGCTCACTCGGACAGGGGGCAACTAATGAAAAACTGTTTTTT. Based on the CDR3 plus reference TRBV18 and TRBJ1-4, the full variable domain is NAGVMQNPRHLVRRRGQEARLRCSPMKGHSHVYWYRQLPEEGLKFMVYLQKENIIDESGMPKERFSAEFPKEGPSILRIQQVVRGDSAAYFCASSLGQGATNEKLFFGSGTQLSVL.

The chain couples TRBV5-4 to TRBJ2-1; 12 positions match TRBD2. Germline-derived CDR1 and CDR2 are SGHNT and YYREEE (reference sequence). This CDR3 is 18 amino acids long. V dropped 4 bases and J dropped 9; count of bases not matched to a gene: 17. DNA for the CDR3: TGTGCCAGCAGCCCCCGCCCCCTAGCGGGGGGGCAGGTCGGTGAGCAGTTCTTC. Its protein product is CASSPRPLAGGQVGEQFF.

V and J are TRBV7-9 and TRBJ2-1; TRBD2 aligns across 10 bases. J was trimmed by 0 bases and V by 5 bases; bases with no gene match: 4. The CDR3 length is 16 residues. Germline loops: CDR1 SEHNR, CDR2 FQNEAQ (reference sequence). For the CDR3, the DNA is TGTGCCAGCAGCCCTAGCGGGGGTAGCTCCTACAATGAGCAGTTCTTC. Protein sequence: CASSPSGGSSYNEQFF.

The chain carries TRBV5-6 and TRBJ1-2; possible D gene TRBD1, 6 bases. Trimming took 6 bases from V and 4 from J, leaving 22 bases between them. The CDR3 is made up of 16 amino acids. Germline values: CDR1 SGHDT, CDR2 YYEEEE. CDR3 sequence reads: CASTTIFQGSSYGYTF. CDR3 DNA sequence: TGTGCCAGCACTACCATCTTTCAGGGGTCGAGCTATGGCTACACCTTC.

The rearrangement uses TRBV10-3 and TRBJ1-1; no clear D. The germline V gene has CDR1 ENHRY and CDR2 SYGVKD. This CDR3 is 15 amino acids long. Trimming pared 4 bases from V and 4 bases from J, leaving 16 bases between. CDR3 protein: CAISGVPGGITEAFF. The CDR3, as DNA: TGTGCCATCAGTGGGGTGCCGGGAGGGATCACTGAAGCTTTCTTT.

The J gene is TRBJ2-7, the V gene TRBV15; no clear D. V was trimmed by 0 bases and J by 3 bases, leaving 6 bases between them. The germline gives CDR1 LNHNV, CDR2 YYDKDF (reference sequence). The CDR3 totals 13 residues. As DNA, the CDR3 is TGTGCCACCAGCAGAGACGGTTACTACGAGCAGTACTTC. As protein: CATSRDGYYEQYF.

CDR3 residues: CASSLEGQGTNEKLFF. As DNA, the CDR3 is TGTGCCAGCAGTTTGGAGGGCCAGGGAACTAATGAAAAACTGTTTTTT. The genes are TRBV28 and TRBJ1-4; possibly TRBD1 for D (5 bases). V lost 3 bases and J lost 1, with 12 bases in between. CDR1 is MDHEN and CDR2 is SYDVKM in the germline V gene. The CDR3 has 16 residues.

The CDR3 protein is CASSWTGKQPQHF. DNA of the CDR3: TGTGCCAGCAGTTGGACAGGGAAGCAGCCCCAGCATTTT. This chain uses TRBV27 with TRBJ1-5, with TRBD1 matching over 8 bases. The germline CDR1 and CDR2 sequences are MNHEY and SMNVEV (reference sequence). The CDR3 has 13 residues. V lost 4 bases to trimming and J lost 7 bases; unmatched junction nucleotides: 3.

The CDR3 protein is CASSYAGGAYNEQFF. The CDR3 nucleotides read TGTGCCAGCAGTTACGCCGGGGGGGCGTACAATGAGCAGTTCTTC. This chain uses TRBV25-1 with TRBJ2-1; 8 bases are a match to TRBD2. The CDR3 length is 15 residues. The V segment lost 5 bases and the J segment 4 bases; nucleotides outside the gene matches: 7. Germline values: CDR1 MGHDK, CDR2 SYGVNS.

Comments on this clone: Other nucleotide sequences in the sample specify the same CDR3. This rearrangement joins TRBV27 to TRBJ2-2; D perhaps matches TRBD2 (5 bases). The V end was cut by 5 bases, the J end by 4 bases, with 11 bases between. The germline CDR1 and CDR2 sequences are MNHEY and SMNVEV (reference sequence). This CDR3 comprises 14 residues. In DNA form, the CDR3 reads TGTGCCAGCAGTCCCCCCGAGGGCACCGGGGAGCTGTTTTTT. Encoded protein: CASSPPEGTGELFF.

In nucleotides, the CDR3 is TGTGCCACCCTAGCGGGAGGAGAAGATACGCAGTATTTT. It encodes CATLAGGEDTQYF. This sequence joins TRBV2 and TRBJ2-3; 11 bases are a match to TRBD2. The V gene end was trimmed by 10 bases and the J gene end by 5 bases; junction bases not matched to a gene: 5. Germline CDR1 reads SNHLY; CDR2 reads FYNNEI. The CDR3 has 13 residues.